This T cell receptor (beta chain) was identified during a study of shared clonotypes between healthy human individuals. About the study: The study drew on two women and a few men aged 18 to 49 as donors.

Assay: immunoSEQ multiplex PCR; the TCRdb copy retains only in-frame clones and omits some. The sample records approximately 1.4 million clones, 95% to 99% being singletons. Concerning this clone itself: Its antigen is undetermined.

Only Caucasian adults living in Nashville, Tennessee made up the donor group. CDR3 length: 17 amino acids. Germline V gene lookup returns CDR1 LNHDA and CDR2 SQIVND (reference sequence). V shed 1 base, J shed 5 bases, and the junction held 10 bases outside the gene matches. Study-wide results and limits: Relative to their counterparts shared across all four donors, non-shared clonotypes exhibited diminished generation probabilities. Larger richness was generally estimated for naive than memory subsets.

The gene calls are TRBV19 and TRBJ2-5, with 10 bases lining up with TRBD1. This TCR derives from a man aged 25 to 45 in good health. The sample taken for sequencing was naive CD4+ T cells sorted from blood. Subset specified: CD45RA+ positively selected. CDR3 coding DNA: TGTGCCAGTAGTATAGTACCATCGGGACAGGGGTTGGAGACCCAGTACTTC. It yields the protein CASSIVPSGQGLETQYF. Supplemented by reference TRBV19 and TRBJ2-5, the full variable domain reads DGGITQSPKYLFRKEGQNVTLSCEQNLNHDAMYWYRQDPGQGLRLIYYSQIVNDFQKGDIAEGYSVSREKKESFPLTVTSAQKNPTAFYLCASSIVPSGQGLETQYFGPGTRLLVL.